Listed here are 25 T cell receptor beta chains from one sample, sequenced in a study of radiotherapy plus CTLA-4 blockade in lung cancer. The method was immunoSEQ multiplex PCR; TCRdb's version includes in-frame clones alone and lacks a portion of them. This table holds about 51,000 clones, 60% to 80% found once. The sequencing here drew on peripheral blood, taken from a patient treated with radiotherapy plus ipilimumab. These receptors originate from a human donor with non-small cell lung cancer whose response to radiotherapy plus ipilimumab could not be evaluated.

V usage is TRBV7-2 and J usage is TRBJ2-7; 7 bases are a match to TRBD2. This CDR3 spans 14 amino acids. Germline CDR1 SGHTA, CDR2 FQGNSA. J gave up 6 bases and V 5 bases, and 10 bases lay outside the gene matches. The CDR3, as DNA: TGTGCCAGCAGCCGCGCGCCCGGGAGGTTCGAGCAGTACTTC. Its protein product is CASSRAPGRFEQYF.

This clone was observed a single time. V and J are TRBV7-9 and TRBJ2-7; 7 bases align to TRBD1. Losses at the gene ends were 5 bases for V and 1 base for J; bases not matched to a gene: 8. Germline CDR1 SEHNR, CDR2 FQNEAQ (reference sequence). This CDR3 has 15 residues. CDR3 sequence (DNA): TGTGCCAGCAGCGCGAAGGGACAGATATCCTACGAGCAGTACTTC. Encoded protein: CASSAKGQISYEQYF.

The gene calls are TRBV9 and TRBJ1-5, with 8 bases matching TRBD1. The V segment lost 5 bases and the J segment 1 base; nucleotides outside the gene matches: 5. The CDR3 is 15 residues long. Germline V lookup: CDR1 SGDLS, CDR2 YYNGEE. The CDR3 loop is CASSPGGTSNQPQHF. CDR3 sequence (DNA): TGTGCCAGCAGTCCAGGGGGCACGAGCAATCAGCCCCAGCATTTT.

The chain uses TRBV5-6 and TRBJ1-6, with D tentatively TRBD1 (6 bases). CDR1 is SGHDT, CDR2 YYEEEE, per germline. V was trimmed by 2 bases and J by 4 bases, leaving 7 bases between them. This CDR3 region has 14 residues. CDR3: CASSFGQYNSPLHF. CDR3 sequence (DNA): TGTGCCAGCAGCTTCGGACAGTATAATTCACCCCTCCACTTT.

V is TRBV9 and J is TRBJ2-5; TRBD2 agrees at 7 bases. The better agreement between TRBJ2-7 and the DNA end casts doubt on the J call. The V gene's germline CDR1 is SGDLS and CDR2 YYNGEE. This CDR3 contains 15 residues. CDR3 nucleotides: TGTGCCAGCAGCGCCCGGGACTATCAATTTTACGAGCAGTACTTC. Its translation: CASSARDYQFYEQYF.

The rearrangement joins TRBV19 to TRBJ2-7; weak D call: TRBD2 (5 bases). The CDR3 contains 12 residues. Germline-derived CDR1 and CDR2 are LNHDA and SQIVND (reference sequence). Between the trimmed V and J ends, which lost 6 bases and 3 bases, there was a span of 9 bases. CDR3 coding DNA: TGTGCCAGTAGCAAGGAGGACTACGAGCAGTACTTC. Translating gives CASSKEDYEQYF.

The J gene is TRBJ2-3, the V gene TRBV19; D is undetermined. CDR3 length: 16 amino acids. Germline V gene lookup returns CDR1 LNHDA and CDR2 SQIVND (reference sequence). Deletions cut 3 bases from V and 0 bases from J, with 13 bases between. DNA of the CDR3: TGTGCCAGTAGTATGGCGTACAGTACTAGCACAGATACGCAGTATTTT. It translates to CASSMAYSTSTDTQYF.

This chain uses TRBV7-2 with TRBJ2-5; 11 bases map to TRBD2. Germline V CDR1 and CDR2: SGHTA, FQGNSA. V lost 5 bases and J lost 0; bases outside the gene matches: 5. The CDR3 totals 16 residues. Written as DNA, the CDR3 is TGTGCCAGCAGCCTCGGGACTAGCGGTTACCAAGAGACCCAGTACTTC. Translated, it gives CASSLGTSGYQETQYF.

The chain is built from TRBV28 and TRBJ2-3; TRBD2 matches at 9 bases. The V gene end was trimmed by 8 bases and the J gene end by 2 bases; junction bases not matched to a gene: 14. The CDR3 runs to 17 residues. Germline CDR1 MDHEN, CDR2 SYDVKM. CDR3 nucleotides: TGTGCCAGCCCTCCTAGAGGGCGGGAGGGCCTCACAGATACGCAGTATTTT. It translates to CASPPRGREGLTDTQYF.

V is TRBV9 and J is TRBJ2-3, with TRBD2 matching 12 bases. CDR3 length equals 16 residues. CDR1 and CDR2 (germline): SGDLS, YYNGEE. The J segment lost 4 bases and the V segment lost 0 bases, leaving 3 bases of the junction unmatched. The CDR3 bases are TGTGCCAGCAGCGTAGTGGGACTAGCGGGTGCAGATACGCAGTATTTT. This translates into CASSVVGLAGADTQYF.

This clone was detected once. The gene calls are TRBV5-1 and TRBJ2-3, with TRBD2 matching 7 bases. CDR1 SGHRS and CDR2 YFSETQ come from the germline V gene. The ends lost 1 base at V and 0 bases at J; junction bases unmatched: 8. This CDR3 comprises 17 residues. CDR3 DNA sequence: TGCGCCAGCAGCTTGCTAGGCGGGAGTGCTAGCACAGATACGCAGTATTTT. It translates to CASSLLGGSASTDTQYF. The full variable domain, its missing parts supplied by reference TRBV5-1 and TRBJ2-3, is KAGVTQTPRYLIKTRGQQVTLSCSPISGHRSVSWYQQTPGQGLQFLFEYFSETQRNKGNFPGRFSGRQFSNSRSEMNVSTLELGDSALYLCASSLLGGSASTDTQYFGPGTRLTVL.

This chain uses TRBV19 with TRBJ1-1, with D uncertain. The CDR3 totals 19 residues. Germline V CDR1 and CDR2: LNHDA, SQIVND (reference sequence). Trimming removed 5 bases from V and 7 bases from J, with 32 bases in between. The DNA of the CDR3 is TGTGCCAGTAGTTCGATTACGGAGCTTCCCCTCAGAGGAATACTTGAAGCTTTCTTT. Its protein product is CASSSITELPLRGILEAFF.

This sequence joins TRBV25-1 and TRBJ2-7, with 7 nucleotides matching TRBD2. CDR1 MGHDK and CDR2 SYGVNS come from the germline V gene. The CDR3 is made up of 14 amino acids. V was clipped by 6 bases and J by 1 base; unmatched bases: 6. CDR3: CASRASGDSYEQYF. The CDR3 region has the DNA TGTGCCAGCAGAGCGAGCGGGGATTCCTACGAGCAGTACTTC.

This rearrangement joins TRBV19 to TRBJ1-4; 7 positions agree with TRBD1. The CDR3 spans 13 residues. The germline V gene encodes CDR1 LNHDA and CDR2 SQIVND (reference sequence). The V gene end was trimmed by 4 bases and the J gene end by 7 bases; junction bases not matched to a gene: 3. CDR3 sequence (DNA): TGTGCCAGTAGTACGCGGACAGGTGAAAAACTGTTTTTT. This translates into CASSTRTGEKLFF.

V gene TRBV2 combines with J gene TRBJ2-2; weak D call: TRBD2 (6 bases). The V end was cut by 6 bases, the J end by 5 bases, with 19 bases between. Germline V gene lookup returns CDR1 SNHLY and CDR2 FYNNEI. The CDR3 runs to 16 residues. The CDR3, as DNA: TGTGCCAGCAGGGGGGGATACACCCAAACGACCGGGGAGCTGTTTTTT. Its protein is CASRGGYTQTTGELFF.

The chain carries TRBV11-3 and TRBJ2-1; 11 bases agree with TRBD1. With V trimmed by 5 bases and J by 7 bases, 10 bases remained unmatched. Germline CDR1 SGHNT, CDR2 YENEEA. CDR3 size: 16 residues. The CDR3 DNA reads as TGTGCCAGCAGCGTACCGGGACAGGGGGAGAGGAATGAGCAGTTCTTC. It codes for CASSVPGQGERNEQFF.

V gene TRBV7-2 combines with J gene TRBJ1-1; a possible D gene is TRBD1 (6 bases). Trimming shortened V by 2 bases and J by 8 bases, and 12 bases separated the two germline ends. Germline-derived CDR1 and CDR2 are SGHTA and FQGNSA. The CDR3 totals 13 residues. CDR3 in amino acids: CASSLQGNSEAFF. The CDR3 DNA reads as TGTGCCAGCAGCTTACAGGGGAATTCGGAAGCTTTCTTT.

The chain is built from TRBV4-1 and TRBJ1-1; D not certain. With 1 base removed from V and 7 bases from J, the gap between germline ends came to 13 bases. This CDR3 region has 14 residues. Germline V CDR1 and CDR2: MGHRA, YSYEKL. The CDR3 region has the DNA TGCGCCAGCAGCCAAGCTTCCGGTTTCCTTGAAGCTTTCTTT. Its translation: CASSQASGFLEAFF.

This clone occurred once. The rearrangement uses TRBV11-2 and TRBJ2-3, with D hard to call. The V and J ends lost 5 bases and 14 bases respectively, with 14 bases between them. CDR3 length: 11 amino acids. Per the germline V gene, CDR1 is SGHAT and CDR2 is FQNNGV. The CDR3, as DNA: TGTGCCAGCAGCCACGGTCAGGATTCGTATTTT. Protein: CASSHGQDSYF.

This chain uses TRBV7-2 with TRBJ2-7, with TRBD2 identical over 11 bases. V dropped 2 bases and J dropped 5; count of bases not matched to a gene: 2. This CDR3 has 14 amino acids. From germline, CDR1 is SGHTA and CDR2 FQGNSA. The DNA of the CDR3 is TGTGCCAGCAGCTTAATAGCGGGGGGGCACGAGCAGTACTTC. Its protein is CASSLIAGGHEQYF.

This clone was detected once. The rearrangement links TRBV6-6 to TRBJ1-2; a possible D gene is TRBD1 (6 bases). V lost 7 bases and J 6 bases, leaving 15 bases between the germline ends. The CDR3 extends over 13 amino acids. In germline, CDR1 is MNHNY, CDR2 SVGAGI (reference sequence). DNA of the CDR3: TGTGCCAGCACCCCTCAGGGGAGTGATGGCTACACCTTC. Its translation: CASTPQGSDGYTF.

The chain couples TRBV5-1 to TRBJ2-5, with a weak D call TRBD2 (6 bases). There are 15 residues in the CDR3. V was cut by 2 bases and J by 5 bases, with 16 bases left in between. Germline V CDR1 and CDR2: SGHRS, YFSETQ. CDR3 amino acids: CASSFGGMGLETQYF. CDR3 DNA: TGCGCCAGCAGCTTTGGGGGGATGGGCCTGGAGACCCAGTACTTC.

V usage is TRBV18 and J usage is TRBJ2-1, with a possible D match to TRBD1 (5 bases). This CDR3 is built from 15 residues. Germline lookup yields CDR1 KGHSH and CDR2 LQKENI. V was shortened by 3 bases and J by 1 base, with 10 bases between the two germline ends. The CDR3 coding sequence is TGTGCCAGCTCACCTGGGGCCGGATCCTACAATGAGCAGTTCTTC. Residues: CASSPGAGSYNEQFF. Using reference TRBV18 and TRBJ2-1 for the parts outside the CDR3, the full variable domain is NAGVMQNPRHLVRRRGQEARLRCSPMKGHSHVYWYRQLPEEGLKFMVYLQKENIIDESGMPKERFSAEFPKEGPSILRIQQVVRGDSAAYFCASSPGAGSYNEQFFGPGTRLTVL.

This clone showed up just once. Here the CDR3 DNA reads TGTGCCAGCTCACCGACGACAGGTAGCACAGATACGCAGTATTTT. It yields the protein CASSPTTGSTDTQYF. The J gene is TRBJ2-3, the V gene TRBV18; D is perhaps TRBD1 (6 bases). The germline V gene has CDR1 KGHSH and CDR2 LQKENI. The CDR3 runs to 15 residues. Trimming took 3 bases from V and 0 from J, leaving 10 bases between them.

J is TRBJ1-2 and V is TRBV7-9; 8 nucleotides align to TRBD1. Germline V lookup: CDR1 SEHNR, CDR2 FQNEAQ (reference sequence). The CDR3 loop spans 15 amino acids. Trimming removed 5 bases from V and 2 bases from J; junction bases left unmatched: 7. This CDR3 is CASSLTGVGNYGYTF. The CDR3 nucleotides read TGTGCCAGCAGCCTGACAGGGGTAGGAAACTATGGCTACACCTTC.